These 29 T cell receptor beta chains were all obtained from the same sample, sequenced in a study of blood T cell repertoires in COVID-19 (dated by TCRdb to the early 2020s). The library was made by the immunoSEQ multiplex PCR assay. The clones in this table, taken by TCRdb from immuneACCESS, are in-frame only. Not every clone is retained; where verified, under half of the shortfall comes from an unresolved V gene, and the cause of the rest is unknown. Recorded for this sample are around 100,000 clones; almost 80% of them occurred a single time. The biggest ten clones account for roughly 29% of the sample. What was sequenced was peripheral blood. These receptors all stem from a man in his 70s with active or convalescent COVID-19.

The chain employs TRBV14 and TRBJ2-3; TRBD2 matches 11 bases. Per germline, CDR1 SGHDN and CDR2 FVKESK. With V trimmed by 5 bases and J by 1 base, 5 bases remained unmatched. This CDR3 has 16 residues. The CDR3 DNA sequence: TGTGCCAGCAGCTTTAGCGGGAGGGCTCGCACAGATACGCAGTATTTT. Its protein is CASSFSGRARTDTQYF.

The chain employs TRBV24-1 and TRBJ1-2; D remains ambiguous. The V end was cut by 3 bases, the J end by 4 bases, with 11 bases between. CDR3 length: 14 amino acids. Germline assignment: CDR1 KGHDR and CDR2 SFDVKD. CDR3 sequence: CATSDPGLGYGYTF. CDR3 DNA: TGTGCCACCAGTGATCCGGGGTTAGGCTATGGCTACACCTTC.

CDR3 bases: TGTGCCTGGAGTGTACCCCACGGGGGCAATCAGCCCCAGCATTTT. As protein: CAWSVPHGGNQPQHF. The gene calls are TRBV30 and TRBJ1-5; D uncertain. The CDR3 loop spans 15 amino acids. Germline CDR1 and CDR2: GTSNPN and SVGIG (reference sequence). Deletions cut 0 bases from V and 2 bases from J, with 11 bases between. The full variable domain, in which reference TRBV30 and TRBJ1-5 provide the parts outside the CDR3, is SQTIHQWPATLVQPVGSPLSLECTVEGTSNPNLYWYRQAAGRGLQLLFYSVGIGQISSEVPQNLSASRPQDRQFILSSKKLLLSDSGFYLCAWSVPHGGNQPQHFGDGTRLSIL.

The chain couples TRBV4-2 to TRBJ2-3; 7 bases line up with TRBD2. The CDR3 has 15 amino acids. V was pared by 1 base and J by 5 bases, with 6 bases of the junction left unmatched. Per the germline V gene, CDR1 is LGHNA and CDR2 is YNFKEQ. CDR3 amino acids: CASSQAASGLDTQYF. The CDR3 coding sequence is TGTGCCAGCAGCCAAGCCGCTAGCGGCTTAGATACGCAGTATTTT.

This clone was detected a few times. The CDR3 region has the DNA TGCGCCAGCAGCCAAGACCCGACAGGGAAGAGAGGCGAGCAGTACTTC. This translates into CASSQDPTGKRGEQYF. The V call is TRBV4-1, the J call TRBJ2-7; 7 nucleotides align to TRBD1. Trimming took 0 bases from V and 6 from J; bases not matched to a gene: 11. In germline, CDR1 is MGHRA, CDR2 YSYEKL. The CDR3 extends over 16 amino acids.

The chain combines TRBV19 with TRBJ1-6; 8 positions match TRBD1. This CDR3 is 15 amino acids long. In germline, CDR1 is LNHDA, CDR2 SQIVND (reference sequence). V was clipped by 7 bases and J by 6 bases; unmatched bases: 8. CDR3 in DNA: TGTGCCAGTACCAAACAGGGGGTAGGTAATTCACCCCTCCACTTT. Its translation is CASTKQGVGNSPLHF. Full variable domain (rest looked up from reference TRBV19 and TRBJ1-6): DGGITQSPKYLFRKEGQNVTLSCEQNLNHDAMYWYRQDPGQGLRLIYYSQIVNDFQKGDIAEGYSVSREKKESFPLTVTSAQKNPTAFYLCASTKQGVGNSPLHFGNGTRLTVT.

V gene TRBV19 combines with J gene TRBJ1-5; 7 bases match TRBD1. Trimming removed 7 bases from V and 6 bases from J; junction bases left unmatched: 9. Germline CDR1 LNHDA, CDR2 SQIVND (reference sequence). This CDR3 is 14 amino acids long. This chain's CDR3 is CASTRDSAVQPQHF. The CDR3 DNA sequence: TGTGCCAGTACCAGGGACAGTGCAGTTCAGCCCCAGCATTTT.

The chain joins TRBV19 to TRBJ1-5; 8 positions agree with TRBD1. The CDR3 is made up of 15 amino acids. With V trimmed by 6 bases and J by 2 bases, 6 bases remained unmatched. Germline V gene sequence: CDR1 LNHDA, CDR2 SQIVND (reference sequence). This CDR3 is CASRDRAYGNQPQHF. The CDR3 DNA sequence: TGTGCCAGTAGGGACAGGGCGTACGGCAATCAGCCCCAGCATTTT.

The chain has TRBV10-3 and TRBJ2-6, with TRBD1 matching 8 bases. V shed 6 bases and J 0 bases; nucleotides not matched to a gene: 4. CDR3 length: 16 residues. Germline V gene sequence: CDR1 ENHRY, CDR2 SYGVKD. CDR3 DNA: TGTGCCATCAGGGACAGGGCAACCTCTGGGGCCAACGTCCTGACTTTC. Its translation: CAIRDRATSGANVLTF.

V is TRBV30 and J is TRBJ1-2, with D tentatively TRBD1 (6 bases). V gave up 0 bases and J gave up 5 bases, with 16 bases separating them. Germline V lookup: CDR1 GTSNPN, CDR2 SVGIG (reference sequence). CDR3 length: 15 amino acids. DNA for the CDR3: TGTGCCTGGAGTGTCAACGGGGGGCGTCGTTATGGCTACACCTTC. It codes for CAWSVNGGRRYGYTF.

As DNA, the CDR3 is TGTGCCAGCAGTCCGGGCAGGGGGCCCGAAAGCTCCTACGAGCAGTACTTC. This gives the protein CASSPGRGPESSYEQYF. The chain is built from TRBV27 and TRBJ2-7; TRBD1 aligns across 8 bases. CDR1 and CDR2 from the germline V gene are MNHEY and SMNVEV (reference sequence). CDR3 length: 17 amino acids. V was pared by 5 bases and J by 0 bases, with 12 bases of the junction left unmatched.

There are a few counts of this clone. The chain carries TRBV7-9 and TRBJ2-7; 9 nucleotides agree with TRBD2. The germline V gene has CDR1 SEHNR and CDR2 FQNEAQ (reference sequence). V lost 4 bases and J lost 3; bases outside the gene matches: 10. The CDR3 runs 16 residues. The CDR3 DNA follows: TGTGCCAGCAGCTCTCGACCTAGCGGGGCCAGCTACGAGCAGTACTTC. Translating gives CASSSRPSGASYEQYF.

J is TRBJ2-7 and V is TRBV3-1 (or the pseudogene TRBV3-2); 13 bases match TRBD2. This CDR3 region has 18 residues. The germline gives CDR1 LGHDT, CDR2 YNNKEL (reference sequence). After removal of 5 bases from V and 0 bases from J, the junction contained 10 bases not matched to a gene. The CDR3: CASSAGTSGMGPSYEQYF. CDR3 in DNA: TGTGCCAGCAGCGCCGGGACTAGCGGGATGGGCCCCTCCTACGAGCAGTACTTC.

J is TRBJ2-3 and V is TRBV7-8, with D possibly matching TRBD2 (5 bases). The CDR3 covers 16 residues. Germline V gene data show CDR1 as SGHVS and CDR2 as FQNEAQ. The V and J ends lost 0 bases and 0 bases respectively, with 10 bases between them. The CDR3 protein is CASSLASGPSTDTQYF. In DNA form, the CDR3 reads TGTGCCAGCAGCTTAGCGAGCGGTCCTAGCACAGATACGCAGTATTTT.

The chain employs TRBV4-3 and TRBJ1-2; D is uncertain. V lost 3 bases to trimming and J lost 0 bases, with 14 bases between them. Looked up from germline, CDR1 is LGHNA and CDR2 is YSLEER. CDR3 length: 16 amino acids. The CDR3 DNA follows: TGCGCCAGCAGCCAGGGGAGCGGGGATTCTAACTATGGCTACACCTTC. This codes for CASSQGSGDSNYGYTF.

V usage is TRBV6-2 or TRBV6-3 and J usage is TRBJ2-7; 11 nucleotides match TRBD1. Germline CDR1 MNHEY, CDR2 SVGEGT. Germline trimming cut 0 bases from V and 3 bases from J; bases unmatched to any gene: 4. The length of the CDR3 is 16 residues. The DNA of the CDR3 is TGTGCCAGCAGTTACTCTCCCGGGACAGGGGGCTACGAGCAGTACTTC. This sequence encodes CASSYSPGTGGYEQYF.

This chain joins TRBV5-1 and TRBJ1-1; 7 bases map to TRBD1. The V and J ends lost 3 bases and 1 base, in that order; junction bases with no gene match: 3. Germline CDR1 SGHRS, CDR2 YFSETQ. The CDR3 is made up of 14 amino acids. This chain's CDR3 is CASSWGQSNTEAFF. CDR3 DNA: TGCGCCAGCAGCTGGGGACAGTCGAACACTGAAGCTTTCTTT.

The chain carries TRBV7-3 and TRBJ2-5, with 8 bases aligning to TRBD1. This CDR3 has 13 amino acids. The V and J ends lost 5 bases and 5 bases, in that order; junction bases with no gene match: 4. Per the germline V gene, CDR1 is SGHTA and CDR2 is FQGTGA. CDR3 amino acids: CASSPGQGETQYF. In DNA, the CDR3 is TGTGCCAGCAGCCCAGGACAGGGTGAGACCCAGTACTTC. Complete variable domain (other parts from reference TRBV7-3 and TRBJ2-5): GAGVSQTPSNKVTEKGKYVELRCDPISGHTALYWYRQSLGQGPEFLIYFQGTGAADDSGLPNDRFFAVRPEGSVSTLKIQRTERGDSAVYLCASSPGQGETQYFGPGTRLLVL.

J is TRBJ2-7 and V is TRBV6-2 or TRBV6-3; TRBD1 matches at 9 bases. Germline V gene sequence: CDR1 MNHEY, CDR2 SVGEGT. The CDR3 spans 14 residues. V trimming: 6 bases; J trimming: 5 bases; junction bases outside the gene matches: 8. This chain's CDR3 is CASSPGQGLDEQYF. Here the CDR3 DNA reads TGTGCCAGCAGCCCGGGACAGGGTCTGGACGAGCAGTACTTC.

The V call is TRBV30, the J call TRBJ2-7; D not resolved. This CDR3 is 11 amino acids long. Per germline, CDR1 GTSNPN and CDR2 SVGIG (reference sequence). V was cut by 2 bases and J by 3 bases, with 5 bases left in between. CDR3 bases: TGTGCCTGGAGTTCCAGCTACGAGCAGTACTTC. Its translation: CAWSSSYEQYF.

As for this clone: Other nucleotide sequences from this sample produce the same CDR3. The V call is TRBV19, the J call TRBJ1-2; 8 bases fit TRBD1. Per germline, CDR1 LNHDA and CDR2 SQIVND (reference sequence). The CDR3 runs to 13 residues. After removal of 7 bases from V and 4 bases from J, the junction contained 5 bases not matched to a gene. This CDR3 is CASTAGGTYGYTF. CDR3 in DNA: TGTGCCAGTACGGCAGGGGGCACCTATGGCTACACCTTC.

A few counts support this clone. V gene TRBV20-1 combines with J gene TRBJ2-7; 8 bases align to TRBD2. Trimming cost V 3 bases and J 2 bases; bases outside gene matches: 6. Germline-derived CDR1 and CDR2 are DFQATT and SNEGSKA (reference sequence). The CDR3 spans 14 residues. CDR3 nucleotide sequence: TGCAGTGCTAGTACGGGACTAGAACCCTACGAGCAGTACTTC. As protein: CSASTGLEPYEQYF.

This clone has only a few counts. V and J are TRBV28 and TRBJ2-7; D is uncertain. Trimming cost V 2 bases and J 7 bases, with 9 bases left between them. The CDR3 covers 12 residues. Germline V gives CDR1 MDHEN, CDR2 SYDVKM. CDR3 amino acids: CASSLAVGEQYF. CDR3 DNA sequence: TGTGCCAGCAGTTTAGCGGTAGGAGAGCAGTACTTC.

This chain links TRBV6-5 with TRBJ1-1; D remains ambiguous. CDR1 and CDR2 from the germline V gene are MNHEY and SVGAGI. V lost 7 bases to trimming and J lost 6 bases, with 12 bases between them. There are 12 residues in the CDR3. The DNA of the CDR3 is TGTGCCAGCACCCCGGGAGTTCCTGAAGCTTTCTTT. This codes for CASTPGVPEAFF.

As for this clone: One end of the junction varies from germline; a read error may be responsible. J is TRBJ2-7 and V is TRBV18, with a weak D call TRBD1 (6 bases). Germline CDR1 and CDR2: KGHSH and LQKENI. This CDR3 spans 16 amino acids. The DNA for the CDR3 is TGTGCCAGCTCACCTCCCTCCGGACAGTTCTCCGACGAGCAGTACTTC. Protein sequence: CASSPPSGQFSDEQYF.

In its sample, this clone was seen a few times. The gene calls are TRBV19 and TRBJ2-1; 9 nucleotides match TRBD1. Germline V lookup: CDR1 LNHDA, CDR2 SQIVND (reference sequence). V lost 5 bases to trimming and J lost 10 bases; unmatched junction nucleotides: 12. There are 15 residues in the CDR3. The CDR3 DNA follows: TGTGCCAGTAGTTCTAGTCGAGGGACAGGGCGGGAGCAGTTCTTC. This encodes CASSSSRGTGREQFF.

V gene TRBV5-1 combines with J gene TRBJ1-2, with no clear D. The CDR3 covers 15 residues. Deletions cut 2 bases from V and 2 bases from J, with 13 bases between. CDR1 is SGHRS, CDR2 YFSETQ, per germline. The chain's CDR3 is CASSFSPNLNYGYTF. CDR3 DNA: TGCGCCAGCAGCTTTTCCCCCAACTTAAACTATGGCTACACCTTC.

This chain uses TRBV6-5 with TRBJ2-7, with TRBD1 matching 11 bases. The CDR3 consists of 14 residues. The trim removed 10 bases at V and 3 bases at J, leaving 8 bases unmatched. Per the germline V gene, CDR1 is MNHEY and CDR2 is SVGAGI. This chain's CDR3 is CATQTGTGGYEQYF. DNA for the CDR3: TGTGCCACCCAGACCGGGACAGGGGGCTACGAGCAGTACTTC.

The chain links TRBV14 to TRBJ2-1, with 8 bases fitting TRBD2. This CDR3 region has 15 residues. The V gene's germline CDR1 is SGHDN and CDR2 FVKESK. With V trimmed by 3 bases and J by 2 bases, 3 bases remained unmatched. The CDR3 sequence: CASSQSGGTYNEQFF. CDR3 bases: TGTGCCAGCAGCCAGTCGGGGGGGACCTACAATGAGCAGTTCTTC. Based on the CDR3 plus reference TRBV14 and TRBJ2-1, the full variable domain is EAGVTQFPSHSVIEKGQTVTLRCDPISGHDNLYWYRRVMGKEIKFLLHFVKESKQDESGMPNNRFLAERTGGTYSTLKVQPAELEDSGVYFCASSQSGGTYNEQFFGPGTRLTVL.